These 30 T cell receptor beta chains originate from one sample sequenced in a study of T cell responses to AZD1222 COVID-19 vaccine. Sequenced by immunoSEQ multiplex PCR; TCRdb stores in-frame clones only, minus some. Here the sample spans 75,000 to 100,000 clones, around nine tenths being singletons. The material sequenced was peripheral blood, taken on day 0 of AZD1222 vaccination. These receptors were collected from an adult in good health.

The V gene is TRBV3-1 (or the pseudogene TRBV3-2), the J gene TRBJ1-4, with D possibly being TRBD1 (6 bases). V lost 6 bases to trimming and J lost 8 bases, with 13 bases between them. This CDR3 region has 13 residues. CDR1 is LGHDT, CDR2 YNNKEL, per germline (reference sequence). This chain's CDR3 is CASRRAGAEKLFF. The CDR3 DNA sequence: TGTGCCAGCAGGCGAGCAGGGGCAGAAAAACTGTTTTTT.

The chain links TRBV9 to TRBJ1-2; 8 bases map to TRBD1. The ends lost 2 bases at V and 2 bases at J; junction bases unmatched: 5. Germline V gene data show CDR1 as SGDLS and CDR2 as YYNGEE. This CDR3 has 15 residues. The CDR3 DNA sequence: TGTGCCAGCAGCGTCTTCGGACAGGGAAACTATGGCTACACCTTC. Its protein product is CASSVFGQGNYGYTF.

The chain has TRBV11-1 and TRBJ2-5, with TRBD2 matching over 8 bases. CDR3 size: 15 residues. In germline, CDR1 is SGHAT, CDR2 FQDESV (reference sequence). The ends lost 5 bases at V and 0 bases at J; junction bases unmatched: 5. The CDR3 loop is CASSPRGGDQETQYF. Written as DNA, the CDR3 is TGTGCCAGCAGCCCACGGGGGGGAGACCAAGAGACCCAGTACTTC. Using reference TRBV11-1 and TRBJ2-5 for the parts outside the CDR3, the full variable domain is EAEVAQSPRYKITEKSQAVAFWCDPISGHATLYWYRQILGQGPELLVQFQDESVVDDSQLPKDRFSAERLKGVDSTLKIQPAELGDSAMYLCASSPRGGDQETQYFGPGTRLLVL.

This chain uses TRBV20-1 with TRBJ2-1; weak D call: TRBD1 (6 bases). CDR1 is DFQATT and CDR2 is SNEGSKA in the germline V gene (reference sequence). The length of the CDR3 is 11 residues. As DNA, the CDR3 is TGCAGGGGCAGGGGCTACAATGAGCAGTTCTTC. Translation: CRGRGYNEQFF.

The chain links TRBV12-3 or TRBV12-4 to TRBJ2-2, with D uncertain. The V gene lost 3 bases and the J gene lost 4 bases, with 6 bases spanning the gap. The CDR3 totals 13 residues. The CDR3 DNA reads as TGTGCCAGCAGTTTCCATGGCACCGGGGAGCTGTTTTTT. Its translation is CASSFHGTGELFF.

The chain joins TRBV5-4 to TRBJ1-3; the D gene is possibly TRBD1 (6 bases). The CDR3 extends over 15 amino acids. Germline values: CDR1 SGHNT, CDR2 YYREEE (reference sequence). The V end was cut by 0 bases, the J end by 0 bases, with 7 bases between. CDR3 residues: CASSLGGASGNTIYF. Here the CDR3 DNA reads TGTGCCAGCAGCTTGGGGGGGGCCTCTGGAAACACCATATATTTT.

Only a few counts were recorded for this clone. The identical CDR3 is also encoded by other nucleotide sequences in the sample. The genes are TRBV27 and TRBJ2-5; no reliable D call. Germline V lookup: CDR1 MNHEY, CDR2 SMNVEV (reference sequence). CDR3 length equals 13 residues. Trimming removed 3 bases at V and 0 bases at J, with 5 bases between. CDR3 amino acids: CASSFSYQETQYF. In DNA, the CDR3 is TGTGCCAGCAGTTTCTCGTACCAAGAGACCCAGTACTTC.

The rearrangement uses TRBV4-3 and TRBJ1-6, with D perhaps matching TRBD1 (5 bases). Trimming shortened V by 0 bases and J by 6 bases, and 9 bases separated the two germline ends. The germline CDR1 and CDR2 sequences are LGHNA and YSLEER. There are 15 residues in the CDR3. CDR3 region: CASSQDPGINSPLHF. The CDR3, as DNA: TGCGCCAGCAGCCAAGATCCAGGGATTAATTCACCCCTCCACTTT.

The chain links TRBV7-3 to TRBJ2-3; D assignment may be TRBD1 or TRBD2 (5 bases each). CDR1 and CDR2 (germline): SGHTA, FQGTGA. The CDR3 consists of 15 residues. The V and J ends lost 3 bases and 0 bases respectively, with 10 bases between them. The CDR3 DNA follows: TGTGCCAGCAGCTTGGGGGTTCTGAGCACAGATACGCAGTATTTT. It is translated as CASSLGVLSTDTQYF.

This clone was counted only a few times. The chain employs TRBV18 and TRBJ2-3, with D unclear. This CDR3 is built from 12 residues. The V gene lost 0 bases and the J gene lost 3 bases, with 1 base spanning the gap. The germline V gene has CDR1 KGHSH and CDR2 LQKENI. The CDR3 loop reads CASSPPTDTQYF. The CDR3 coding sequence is TGTGCCAGCTCACCACCGACAGATACGCAGTATTTT.

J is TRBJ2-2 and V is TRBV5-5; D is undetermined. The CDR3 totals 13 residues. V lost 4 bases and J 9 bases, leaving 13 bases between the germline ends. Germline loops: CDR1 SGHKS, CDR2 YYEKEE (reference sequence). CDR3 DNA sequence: TGTGCCAGCAGCAAAAACCCCCGGCGGGAGCTGTTTTTT. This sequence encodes CASSKNPRRELFF.

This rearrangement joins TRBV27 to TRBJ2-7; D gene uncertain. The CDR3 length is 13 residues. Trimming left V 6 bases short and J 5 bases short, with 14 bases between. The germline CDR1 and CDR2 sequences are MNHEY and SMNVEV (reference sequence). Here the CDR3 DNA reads TGTGCCAGCAGAACTGTATTATGGGACGAGCAGTACTTC. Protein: CASRTVLWDEQYF.

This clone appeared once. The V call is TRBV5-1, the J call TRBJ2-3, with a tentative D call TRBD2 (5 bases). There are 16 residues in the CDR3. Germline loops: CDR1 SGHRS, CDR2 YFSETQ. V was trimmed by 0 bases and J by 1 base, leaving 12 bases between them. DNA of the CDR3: TGCGCCAGCAGCTTGGGCCCTTGGCGGGGCACAGATACGCAGTATTTT. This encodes CASSLGPWRGTDTQYF.

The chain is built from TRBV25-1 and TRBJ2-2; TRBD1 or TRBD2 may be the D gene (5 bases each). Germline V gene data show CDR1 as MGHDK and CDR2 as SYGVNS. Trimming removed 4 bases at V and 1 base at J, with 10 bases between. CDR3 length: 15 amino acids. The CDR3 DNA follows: TGTGCCAGCAGTGGGGGACCCTGGAACACCGGGGAGCTGTTTTTT. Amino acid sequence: CASSGGPWNTGELFF.

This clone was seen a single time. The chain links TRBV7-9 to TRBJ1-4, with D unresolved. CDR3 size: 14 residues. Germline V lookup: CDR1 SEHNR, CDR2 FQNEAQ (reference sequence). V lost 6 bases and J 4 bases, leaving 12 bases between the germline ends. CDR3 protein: CASSRASVNEKLFF. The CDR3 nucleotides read TGTGCCAGCAGTCGAGCCTCGGTTAATGAAAAACTGTTTTTT. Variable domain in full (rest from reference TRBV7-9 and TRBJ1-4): DTGVSQNPRHKITKRGQNVTFRCDPISEHNRLYWYRQTLGQGPEFLTYFQNEAQLEKSRLLSDRFSAERPKGSFSTLEIQRTEQGDSAMYLCASSRASVNEKLFFGSGTQLSVL.

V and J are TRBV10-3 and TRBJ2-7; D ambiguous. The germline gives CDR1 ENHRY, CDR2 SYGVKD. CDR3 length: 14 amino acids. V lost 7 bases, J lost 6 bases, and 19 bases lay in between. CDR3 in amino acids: CAITPEVAGAEQYF. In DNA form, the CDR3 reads TGTGCCATCACCCCCGAAGTAGCCGGAGCCGAGCAGTACTTC.

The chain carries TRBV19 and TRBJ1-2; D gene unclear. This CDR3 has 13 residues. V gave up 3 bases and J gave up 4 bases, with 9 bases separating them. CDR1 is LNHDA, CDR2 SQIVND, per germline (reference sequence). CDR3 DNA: TGTGCCAGTAGTATCGACCGCCGCTATGGCTACACCTTC. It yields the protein CASSIDRRYGYTF.

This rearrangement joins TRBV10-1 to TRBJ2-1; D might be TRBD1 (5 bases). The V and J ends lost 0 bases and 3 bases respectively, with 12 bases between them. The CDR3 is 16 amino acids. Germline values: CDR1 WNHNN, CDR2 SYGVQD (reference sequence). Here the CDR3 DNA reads TGCGCCAGCAGTGAGTCGCCCCCTGACAGCTACAATGAGCAGTTCTTC. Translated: CASSESPPDSYNEQFF.

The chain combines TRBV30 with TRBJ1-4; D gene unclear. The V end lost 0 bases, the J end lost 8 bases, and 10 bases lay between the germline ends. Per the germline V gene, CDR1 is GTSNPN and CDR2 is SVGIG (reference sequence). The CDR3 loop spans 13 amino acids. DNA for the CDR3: TGTGCCTGGAGTGTCTTGCGGCACGAAAAACTGTTTTTT. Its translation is CAWSVLRHEKLFF.

CDR3 region: CASGAWTGLSTEAFF. The CDR3 region has the DNA TGTGCCAGCGGGGCCTGGACAGGGTTAAGCACTGAAGCTTTCTTT. This chain connects TRBV2 to TRBJ1-1, with 8 bases that match TRBD1. V gave up 8 bases and J gave up 4 bases; unmatched junction bases: 12. Germline V gives CDR1 SNHLY, CDR2 FYNNEI. This CDR3 is built from 15 residues. Complete variable domain (other parts from reference TRBV2 and TRBJ1-1): EPEVTQTPSHQVTQMGQEVILRCVPISNHLYFYWYRQILGQKVEFLVSFYNNEISEKSEIFDDQFSVERPDGSNFTLKIRSTKLEDSAMYFCASGAWTGLSTEAFFGQGTRLTVV.

CDR3 loop: CASSELASGSNEQFF. The CDR3 nucleotides read TGCGCCAGCAGTGAGTTGGCTAGCGGGAGCAATGAGCAGTTCTTC. This chain connects TRBV10-1 to TRBJ2-1; 10 bases map to TRBD2. This CDR3 is built from 15 residues. Per germline, CDR1 WNHNN and CDR2 SYGVQD (reference sequence). After removal of 1 base from V and 6 bases from J, the junction contained 3 bases not matched to a gene.

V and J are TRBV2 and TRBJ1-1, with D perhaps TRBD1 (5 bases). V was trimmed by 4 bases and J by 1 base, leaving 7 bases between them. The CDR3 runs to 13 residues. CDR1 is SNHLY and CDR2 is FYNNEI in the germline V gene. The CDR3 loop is CASSVTGNTEAFF. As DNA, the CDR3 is TGTGCCAGCAGTGTAACAGGGAACACTGAAGCTTTCTTT.

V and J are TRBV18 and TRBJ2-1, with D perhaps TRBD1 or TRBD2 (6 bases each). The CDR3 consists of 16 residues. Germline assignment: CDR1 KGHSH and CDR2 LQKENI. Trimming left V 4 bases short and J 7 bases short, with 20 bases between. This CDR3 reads CASSRSVGGKSNEQFF. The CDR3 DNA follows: TGTGCCAGCTCACGTTCCGTGGGGGGCAAGAGTAATGAGCAGTTCTTC.

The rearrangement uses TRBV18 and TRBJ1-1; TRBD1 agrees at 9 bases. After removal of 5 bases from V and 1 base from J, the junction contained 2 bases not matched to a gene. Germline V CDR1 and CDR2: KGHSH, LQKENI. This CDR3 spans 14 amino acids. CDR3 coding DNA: TGTGCCAGCTCAGCGGGACAGGGGAACACTGAAGCTTTCTTT. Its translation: CASSAGQGNTEAFF.

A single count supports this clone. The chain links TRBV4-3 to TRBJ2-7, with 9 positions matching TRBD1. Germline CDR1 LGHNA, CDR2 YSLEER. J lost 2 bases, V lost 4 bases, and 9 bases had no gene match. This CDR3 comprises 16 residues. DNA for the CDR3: TGCGCCAGCAGCCGCGCCTTGGGACAGGGCCCCTACGAGCAGTACTTC. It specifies CASSRALGQGPYEQYF.

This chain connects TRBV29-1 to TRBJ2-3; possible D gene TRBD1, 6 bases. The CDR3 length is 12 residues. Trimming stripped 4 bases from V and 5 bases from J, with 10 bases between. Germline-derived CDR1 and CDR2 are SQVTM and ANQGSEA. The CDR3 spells CSVATGRDTQYF. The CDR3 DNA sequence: TGCAGCGTTGCCACAGGGAGAGATACGCAGTATTTT.

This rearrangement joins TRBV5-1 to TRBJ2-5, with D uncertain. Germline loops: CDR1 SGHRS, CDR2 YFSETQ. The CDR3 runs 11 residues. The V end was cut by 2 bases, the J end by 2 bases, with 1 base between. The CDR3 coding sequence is TGCGCCAGCAGCTTTCAAGAGACCCAGTACTTC. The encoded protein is CASSFQETQYF.

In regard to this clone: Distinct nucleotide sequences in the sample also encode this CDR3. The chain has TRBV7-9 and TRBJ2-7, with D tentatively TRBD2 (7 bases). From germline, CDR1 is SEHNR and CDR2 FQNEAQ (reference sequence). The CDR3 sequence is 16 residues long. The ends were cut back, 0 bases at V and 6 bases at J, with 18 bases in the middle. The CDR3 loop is CASSLAGGGGPGEQYF. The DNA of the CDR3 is TGTGCCAGCAGCTTAGCGGGGGGCGGGGGTCCCGGCGAGCAGTACTTC.

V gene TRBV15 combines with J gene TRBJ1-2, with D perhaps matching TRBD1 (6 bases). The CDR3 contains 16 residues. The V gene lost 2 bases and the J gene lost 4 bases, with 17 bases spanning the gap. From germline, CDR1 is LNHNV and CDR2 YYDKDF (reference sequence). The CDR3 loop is CATSRPGAANSYGYTF. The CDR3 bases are TGTGCCACCAGCAGACCGGGGGCCGCGAATTCCTATGGCTACACCTTC. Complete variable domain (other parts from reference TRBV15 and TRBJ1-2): DAMVIQNPRYQVTQFGKPVTLSCSQTLNHNVMYWYQQKSSQAPKLLFHYYDKDFNNEADTPDNFQSRRPNTSFCFLDIRSPGLGDTAMYLCATSRPGAANSYGYTFGSGTRLTVV.

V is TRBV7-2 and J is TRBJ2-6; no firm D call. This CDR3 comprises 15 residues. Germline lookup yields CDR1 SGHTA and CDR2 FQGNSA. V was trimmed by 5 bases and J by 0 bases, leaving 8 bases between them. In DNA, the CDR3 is TGTGCCAGCAGCCCCTATAGCTCTGGGGCCAACGTCCTGACTTTC. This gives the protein CASSPYSSGANVLTF. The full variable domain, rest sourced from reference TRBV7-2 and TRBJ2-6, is GAGVSQSPSNKVTEKGKDVELRCDPISGHTALYWYRQSLGQGLEFLIYFQGNSAPDKSGLPSDRFSAERTGGSVSTLTIQRTQQEDSAVYLCASSPYSSGANVLTFGAGSRLTVL.